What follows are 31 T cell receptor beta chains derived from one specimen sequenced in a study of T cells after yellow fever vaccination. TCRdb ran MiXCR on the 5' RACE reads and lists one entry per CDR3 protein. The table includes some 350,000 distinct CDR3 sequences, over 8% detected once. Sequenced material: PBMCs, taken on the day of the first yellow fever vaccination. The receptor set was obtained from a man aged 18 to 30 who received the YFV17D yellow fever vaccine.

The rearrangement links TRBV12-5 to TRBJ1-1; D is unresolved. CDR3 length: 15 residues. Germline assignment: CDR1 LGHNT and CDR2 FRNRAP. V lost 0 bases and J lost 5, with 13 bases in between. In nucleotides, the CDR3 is TGTGCTAGTGGTTTGGTACTTGGCCGGAGGACTGAAGCTTTCTTT. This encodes CASGLVLGRRTEAFF.

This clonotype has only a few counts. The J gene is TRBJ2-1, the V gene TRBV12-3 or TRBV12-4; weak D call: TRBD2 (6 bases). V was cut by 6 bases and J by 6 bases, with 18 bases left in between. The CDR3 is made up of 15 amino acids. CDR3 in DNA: TGTGCCAGCAGCCCCCGGGGGAGTCGCCTCAATGAGCAGTTCTTC. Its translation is CASSPRGSRLNEQFF.

The chain's CDR3 is CASSLLSQVREQYF. The CDR3 DNA sequence: TGCGCCAGCAGCTTGCTGTCCCAAGTCCGCGAGCAGTACTTC. This rearrangement joins TRBV5-1 to TRBJ2-7, with D unresolved. The CDR3 totals 14 residues. From germline, CDR1 is SGHRS and CDR2 YFSETQ. Trimming stripped 1 base from V and 6 bases from J, with 14 bases between.

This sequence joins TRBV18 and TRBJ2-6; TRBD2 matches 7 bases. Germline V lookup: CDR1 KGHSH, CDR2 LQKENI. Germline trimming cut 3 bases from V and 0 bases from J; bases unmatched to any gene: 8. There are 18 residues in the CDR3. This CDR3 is CASSPGRRIDSGANVLTF. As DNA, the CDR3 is TGTGCCAGCTCACCCGGGAGGCGGATTGACTCTGGGGCCAACGTCCTGACTTTC.

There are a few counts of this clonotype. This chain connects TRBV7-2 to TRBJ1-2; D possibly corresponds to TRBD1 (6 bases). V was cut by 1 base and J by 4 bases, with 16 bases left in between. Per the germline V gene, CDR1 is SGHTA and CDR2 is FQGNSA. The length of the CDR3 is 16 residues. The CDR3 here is CASSLGRGPLGYGYTF. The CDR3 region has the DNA TGTGCCAGCAGCTTAGGCAGGGGCCCCCTCGGCTATGGCTACACCTTC.

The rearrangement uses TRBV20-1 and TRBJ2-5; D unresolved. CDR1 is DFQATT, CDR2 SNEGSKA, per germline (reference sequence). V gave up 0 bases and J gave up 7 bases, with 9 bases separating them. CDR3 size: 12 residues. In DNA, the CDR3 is TGCAGTGCTAGAGATGGTGGGGTGACCCAGTACTTC. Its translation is CSARDGGVTQYF.

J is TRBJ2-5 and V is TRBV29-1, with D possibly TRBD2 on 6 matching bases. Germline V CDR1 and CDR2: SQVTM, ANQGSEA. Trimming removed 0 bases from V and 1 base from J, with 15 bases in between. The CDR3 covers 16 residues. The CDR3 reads CSVEEGRAGGQETQYF. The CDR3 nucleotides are TGCAGCGTTGAAGAGGGCAGAGCCGGGGGCCAAGAGACCCAGTACTTC.

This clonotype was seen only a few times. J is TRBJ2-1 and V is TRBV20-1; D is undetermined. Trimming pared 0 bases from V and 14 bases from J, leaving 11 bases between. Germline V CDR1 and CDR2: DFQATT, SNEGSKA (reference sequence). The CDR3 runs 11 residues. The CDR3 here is CSARDRVLEFF. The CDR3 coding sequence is TGCAGTGCTAGAGATCGGGTATTAGAGTTCTTC.

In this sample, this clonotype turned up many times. The CDR3 bases are TGTGCCACCAGCAGAGATACGGGTAATTCACCCCTCCACTTT. Its translation: CATSRDTGNSPLHF. The J gene is TRBJ1-6, the V gene TRBV15; D is undetermined. Germline V gene data show CDR1 as LNHNV and CDR2 as YYDKDF (reference sequence). Trimming removed 0 bases at V and 6 bases at J, with 6 bases between. The CDR3 spans 14 residues.

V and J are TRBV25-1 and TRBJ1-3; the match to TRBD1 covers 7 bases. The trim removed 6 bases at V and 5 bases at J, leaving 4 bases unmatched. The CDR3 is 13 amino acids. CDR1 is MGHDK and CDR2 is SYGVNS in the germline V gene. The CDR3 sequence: CASRGQNRNTIYF. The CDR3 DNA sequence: TGTGCCAGCAGGGGACAGAATAGAAACACCATATATTTT.

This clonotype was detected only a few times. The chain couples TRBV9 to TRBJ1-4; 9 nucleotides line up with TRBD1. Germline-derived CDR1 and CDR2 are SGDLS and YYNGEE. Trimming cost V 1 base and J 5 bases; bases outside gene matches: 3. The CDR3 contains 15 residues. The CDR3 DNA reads TGTGCCAGCAGCGTATCCGGGACAGGGAATGAAAAACTGTTTTTT. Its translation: CASSVSGTGNEKLFF.

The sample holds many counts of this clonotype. CDR3 DNA sequence: TGCAGTGCTCGGGAGGGGGACCAGCCCCAGCATTTT. This translates into CSAREGDQPQHF. J is TRBJ1-5 and V is TRBV20-1, with a weak D call TRBD1 (6 bases). The CDR3 totals 12 residues. Germline V gene sequence: CDR1 DFQATT, CDR2 SNEGSKA (reference sequence). V was cut by 5 bases and J by 7 bases, with 12 bases left in between.

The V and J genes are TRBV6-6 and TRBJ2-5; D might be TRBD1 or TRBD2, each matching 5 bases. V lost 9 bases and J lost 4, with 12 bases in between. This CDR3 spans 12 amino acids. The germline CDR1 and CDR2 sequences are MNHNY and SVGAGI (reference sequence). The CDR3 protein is CASGTRPETQYF. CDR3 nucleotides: TGTGCCAGTGGGACCCGACCAGAGACCCAGTACTTC.

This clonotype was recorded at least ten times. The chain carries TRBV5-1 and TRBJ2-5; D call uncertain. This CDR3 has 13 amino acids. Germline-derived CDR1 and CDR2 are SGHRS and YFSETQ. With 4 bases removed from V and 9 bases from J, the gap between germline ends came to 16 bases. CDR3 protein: CASSPGWEVAQYF. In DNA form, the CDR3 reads TGCGCCAGCAGCCCGGGCTGGGAAGTCGCCCAGTACTTC.

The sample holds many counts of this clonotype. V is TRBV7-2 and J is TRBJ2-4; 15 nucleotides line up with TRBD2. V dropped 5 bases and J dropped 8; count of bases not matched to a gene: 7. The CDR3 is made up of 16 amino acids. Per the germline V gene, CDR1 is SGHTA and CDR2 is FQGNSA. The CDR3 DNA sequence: TGTGCCAGCAGCAGCGGACTAGCGGGGGGGCGGGACATTCAGTACTTC. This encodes CASSSGLAGGRDIQYF.

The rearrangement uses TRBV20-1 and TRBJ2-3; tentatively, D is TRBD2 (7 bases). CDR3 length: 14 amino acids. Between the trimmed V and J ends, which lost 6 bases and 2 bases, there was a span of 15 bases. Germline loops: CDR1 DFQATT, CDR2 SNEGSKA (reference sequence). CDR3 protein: CSAPRGGPTDTQYF. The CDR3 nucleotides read TGCAGTGCCCCTAGGGGGGGGCCCACAGATACGCAGTATTTT.

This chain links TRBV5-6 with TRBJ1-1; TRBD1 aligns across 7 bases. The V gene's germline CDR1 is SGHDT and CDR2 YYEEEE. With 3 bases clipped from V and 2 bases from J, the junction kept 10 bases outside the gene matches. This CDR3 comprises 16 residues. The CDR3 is CASSSGTAIFNTEAFF. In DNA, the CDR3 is TGTGCCAGCAGCTCCGGGACAGCCATATTCAACACTGAAGCTTTCTTT.

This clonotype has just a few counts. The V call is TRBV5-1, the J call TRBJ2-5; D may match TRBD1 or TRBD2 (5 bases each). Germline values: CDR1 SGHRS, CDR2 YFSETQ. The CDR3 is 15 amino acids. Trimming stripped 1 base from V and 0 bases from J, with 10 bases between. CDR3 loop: CASSLMRGHQETQYF. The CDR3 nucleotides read TGCGCCAGCAGCTTGATGAGGGGCCACCAAGAGACCCAGTACTTC.

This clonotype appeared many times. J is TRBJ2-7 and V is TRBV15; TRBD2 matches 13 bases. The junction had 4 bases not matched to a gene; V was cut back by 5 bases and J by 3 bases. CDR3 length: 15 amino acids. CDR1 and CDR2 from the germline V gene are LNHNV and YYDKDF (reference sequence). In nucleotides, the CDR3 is TGTGCCACCAGCCTCGGGACTAGCGGGGTCTACGAGCAGTACTTC. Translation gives CATSLGTSGVYEQYF.

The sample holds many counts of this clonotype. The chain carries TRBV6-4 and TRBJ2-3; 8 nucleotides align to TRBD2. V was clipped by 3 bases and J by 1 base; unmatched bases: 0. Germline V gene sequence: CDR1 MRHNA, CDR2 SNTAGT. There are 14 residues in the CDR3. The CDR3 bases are TGTGCCAGCAGTGAAGCGGGGGGCACAGATACGCAGTATTTT. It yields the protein CASSEAGGTDTQYF.

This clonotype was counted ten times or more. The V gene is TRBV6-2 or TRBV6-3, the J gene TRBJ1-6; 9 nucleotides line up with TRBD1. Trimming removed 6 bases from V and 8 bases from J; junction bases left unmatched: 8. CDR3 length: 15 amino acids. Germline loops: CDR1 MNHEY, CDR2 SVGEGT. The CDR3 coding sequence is TGTGCCAGCAGAACAGGGGGCTTCGGGTATTCACCCCTCCACTTT. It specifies CASRTGGFGYSPLHF.

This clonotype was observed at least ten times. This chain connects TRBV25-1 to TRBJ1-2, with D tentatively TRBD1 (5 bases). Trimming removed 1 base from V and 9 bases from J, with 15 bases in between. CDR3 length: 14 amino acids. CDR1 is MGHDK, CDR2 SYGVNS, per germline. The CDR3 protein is CASSEFEGRVRYTF. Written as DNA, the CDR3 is TGTGCCAGCAGTGAATTTGAAGGCAGGGTGCGCTACACCTTC.

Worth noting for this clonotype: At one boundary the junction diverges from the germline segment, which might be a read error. Here the CDR3 DNA reads TGTGCTAGCAGTTACGTCAAGGGAGGTACGCAGTATTTT. Amino acids: CASSYVKGGTQYF. The rearrangement uses TRBV6-5 and TRBJ2-3; a possible D gene is TRBD2 (6 bases). The length of the CDR3 is 13 residues. Germline V gene data show CDR1 as MNHEY and CDR2 as SVGAGI.

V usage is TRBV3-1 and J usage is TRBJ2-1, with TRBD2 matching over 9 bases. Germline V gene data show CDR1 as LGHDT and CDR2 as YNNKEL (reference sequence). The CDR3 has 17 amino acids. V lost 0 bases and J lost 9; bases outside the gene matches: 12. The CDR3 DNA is TGTGCCAGCAGCCAAGACTTGTTTGCGGGGGGGCCTGGTGAGCAGTTCTTC. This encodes CASSQDLFAGGPGEQFF.

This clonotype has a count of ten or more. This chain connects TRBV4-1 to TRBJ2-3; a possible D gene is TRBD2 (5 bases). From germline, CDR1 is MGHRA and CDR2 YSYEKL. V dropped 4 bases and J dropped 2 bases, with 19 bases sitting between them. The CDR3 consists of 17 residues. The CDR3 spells CASSPMGRSNPTDTQYF. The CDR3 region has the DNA TGCGCCAGCAGCCCTATGGGGAGATCAAACCCCACAGATACGCAGTATTTT.

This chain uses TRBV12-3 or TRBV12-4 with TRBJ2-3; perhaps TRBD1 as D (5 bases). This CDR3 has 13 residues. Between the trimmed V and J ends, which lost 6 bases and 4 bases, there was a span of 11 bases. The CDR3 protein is CASRSLGADTQYF. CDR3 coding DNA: TGTGCCAGCAGGTCCCTAGGGGCAGATACGCAGTATTTT.

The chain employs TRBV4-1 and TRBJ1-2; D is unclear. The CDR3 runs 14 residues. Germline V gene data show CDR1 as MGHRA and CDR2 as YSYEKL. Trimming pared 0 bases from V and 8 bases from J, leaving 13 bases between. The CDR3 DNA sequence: TGCGCCAGCAGCCAAGATCGGGCAGTCTCAGGCTACACCTTC. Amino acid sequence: CASSQDRAVSGYTF.

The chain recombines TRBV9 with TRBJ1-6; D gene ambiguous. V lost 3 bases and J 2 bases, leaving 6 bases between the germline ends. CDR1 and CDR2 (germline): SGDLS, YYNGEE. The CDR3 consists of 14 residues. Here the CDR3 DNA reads TGTGCCAGCAGCGGTGGGGCCTATAATTCACCCCTCCACTTT. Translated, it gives CASSGGAYNSPLHF.

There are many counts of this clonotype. The CDR3 nucleotides are TGCGCCAGCAGCGGGATAGGGTTCGGGTCCGGGGAGCTGTTTTTT. Its protein is CASSGIGFGSGELFF. V usage is TRBV5-1 and J usage is TRBJ2-2; D remains unclear. Germline V CDR1 and CDR2: SGHRS, YFSETQ. V was pared by 4 bases and J by 6 bases, with 16 bases between. This CDR3 contains 15 residues.

The CDR3 DNA reads TGCGCCAGCAGCCAAGATTTGGCAGCTAGCAATCAGCCCCAGCATTTT. As protein: CASSQDLAASNQPQHF. The rearrangement links TRBV4-1 to TRBJ1-5; no clear D. Germline V gives CDR1 MGHRA, CDR2 YSYEKL. The V end was cut by 0 bases, the J end by 0 bases, with 9 bases between. The CDR3 has 16 amino acids.

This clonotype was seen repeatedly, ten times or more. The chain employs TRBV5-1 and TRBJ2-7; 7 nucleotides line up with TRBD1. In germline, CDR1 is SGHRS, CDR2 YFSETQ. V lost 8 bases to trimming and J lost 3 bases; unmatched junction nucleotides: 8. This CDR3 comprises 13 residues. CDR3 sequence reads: CASTFGDSYEQYF. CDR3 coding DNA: TGCGCCAGTACTTTTGGGGACAGCTACGAGCAGTACTTC.